Listed here are 6 T cell receptor beta chains from one sample, sequenced in a study of OX40 agonist ivuxolimab in advanced cancers. The assay was immunoSEQ multiplex PCR, and TCRdb's table has in-frame clones only and misses some. The table lists about 58,000 clones, 70% to 90% of them singletons. The sample in question was CD4+ or CD8+ T cells sorted from blood, obtained in a trial of the OX40 agonist ivuxolimab. The receptor source for this set is an adult with an advanced solid tumor such as melanoma, head and neck, liver or kidney cancer.

This clone has just a few counts. The rearrangement joins TRBV19 to TRBJ1-2, with 8 positions matching TRBD1. V shed 4 bases and J 14 bases; nucleotides not matched to a gene: 12. CDR1 and CDR2 from the germline V gene are LNHDA and SQIVND (reference sequence). This CDR3 comprises 13 residues. The CDR3 spells CASSTTRQGLVTF. CDR3 nucleotide sequence: TGTGCCAGTAGTACGACCAGACAGGGGTTGGTTACCTTC.

This clone was seen only once. The rearrangement links TRBV6-5 to TRBJ2-7, with a weak D call TRBD1 (6 bases). The CDR3 consists of 14 residues. The V gene lost 6 bases and the J gene lost 0 bases, with 12 bases spanning the gap. From germline, CDR1 is MNHEY and CDR2 SVGAGI. The CDR3, as DNA: TGTGCCAGCAGACCAGACAGGAGCTCCTACGAGCAGTACTTC. This translates into CASRPDRSSYEQYF.

The genes are TRBV7-9 and TRBJ1-1, with 7 bases identical to TRBD1. CDR3 length equals 15 residues. V shed 1 base, J shed 3 bases, and the junction held 5 bases outside the gene matches. CDR1 is SEHNR, CDR2 FQNEAQ, per germline (reference sequence). This CDR3 is CASSLVDRADTEAFF. The CDR3 region has the DNA TGTGCCAGCAGCTTAGTTGACAGGGCGGACACTGAAGCTTTCTTT.

The rearrangement links TRBV18 to TRBJ1-1; tentatively, D is TRBD1 (6 bases). CDR1 is KGHSH, CDR2 LQKENI, per germline. Trimming removed 3 bases at V and 1 base at J, with 12 bases between. The length of the CDR3 is 15 residues. The CDR3, as DNA: TGTGCCAGCTCACCCGGGGGACACCAGAACACTGAAGCTTTCTTT. This encodes CASSPGGHQNTEAFF.

The CDR3 nucleotides read TGTGCCAGCAGTTACCTCCACGGGGTTAATGAAAAACTGTTTTTT. Residues: CASSYLHGVNEKLFF. This chain links TRBV6-6 with TRBJ1-4; D gene ambiguous. The germline CDR1 and CDR2 sequences are MNHNY and SVGAGI (reference sequence). CDR3 length: 15 amino acids. Trimming took off 2 bases at V and 4 bases at J, with 11 bases between the two ends.

The gene calls are TRBV2 and TRBJ2-2; D gene uncertain. The germline gives CDR1 SNHLY, CDR2 FYNNEI. This CDR3 contains 16 residues. V lost 6 bases to trimming and J lost 3 bases, with 17 bases between them. CDR3 coding DNA: TGTGCCAGCAGCCCCAGCCCCGTATGGGACACCGGGGAGCTGTTTTTT. Its translation: CASSPSPVWDTGELFF.